These 10 T cell receptor beta chains were all obtained from the same sample, sequenced in a study of blood T cells in healthy people across ages. Next came a second PCR, run for about 6 to 12 cycles, which used a sample-barcoded 5' primer along with a J-beta primer mix. TCRdb independently ran MiXCR on the 5' RACE reads; one entry per CDR3 protein. Here the sample spans fewer than 600,000 distinct CDR3 sequences, around a quarter being singletons. This same sample was also taken into another study, of T cells of mothers and their children.

Sequencing input: blood. Receptors originate from a boy aged 2 to 10 in good health.

V usage is TRBV2 and J usage is TRBJ2-7, with D possibly being TRBD2 (5 bases). The DNA matches TRBJ2-1 better at its end, which makes the J call doubtful. Germline assignment: CDR1 SNHLY and CDR2 FYNNEI. The CDR3 has 11 amino acids. CDR3 protein: CASRISDEQFF. The DNA for the CDR3 is TGTGCCAGCAGGATTAGCGACGAGCAGTTCTTC.

This clonotype was counted only a few times. As the CDR3 is not closed by the conserved phenylalanine or tryptophan, this likely results from a read error. This chain joins TRBV5-1 and TRBJ1-1; 10 bases are shared with TRBD1. Trimming took 5 bases from V and 3 from J; bases not matched to a gene: 7. The CDR3 totals 15 residues. Per germline, CDR1 SGHRS and CDR2 YFSETQ. The CDR3 coding sequence is TGCGCCAGCAGGGAGACAGGGGGCGAGGACACTGAAGCTTTCTCT. This encodes CASRETGGEDTEAFS.

The CDR3 sequence: CASISRPAYEQYF. The CDR3 nucleotides are TGTGCCAGCATCTCCAGACCTGCCTACGAGCAGTACTTC. V gene TRBV2 combines with J gene TRBJ2-7; no clear D gene. Per the germline V gene, CDR1 is SNHLY and CDR2 is FYNNEI. This CDR3 spans 13 amino acids. Trimming shortened V by 7 bases and J by 2 bases, and 12 bases separated the two germline ends.

This clonotype was counted between two and nine times. CDR3 sequence (DNA): TGTGCCAGCAGTTGGGGCGGGACATCCCCCTACAATGAGCAGTTCTTC. Its translation: CASSWGGTSPYNEQFF. J is TRBJ2-1 and V is TRBV28, with D tentatively TRBD1 or TRBD2 (6 bases each). The V end was cut by 4 bases, the J end by 2 bases, with 15 bases between. The germline V gene has CDR1 MDHEN and CDR2 SYDVKM. The CDR3 is 16 residues long.

This rearrangement joins TRBV5-4 to TRBJ2-1, with D possibly matching TRBD2 (6 bases). Germline CDR1 SGHNT, CDR2 YYREEE (reference sequence). CDR3 size: 16 residues. The V gene lost 6 bases and the J gene lost 4 bases, with 20 bases spanning the gap. In DNA form, the CDR3 reads TGTGCCAGCACCGCTATGGGCGGGATGAGATACAATGAGCAGTTCTTC. Amino acids: CASTAMGGMRYNEQFF.

This clonotype came up a few times. The rearrangement uses TRBV6-4 and TRBJ2-7; 11 positions match TRBD1. CDR3 length: 17 amino acids. Trimming at V came to 7 bases and at J to 4 bases, leaving 15 bases not matched to a gene. Germline assignment: CDR1 MRHNA and CDR2 SNTAGT. The CDR3 bases are TGTGCCAGCATGTTACGAGACGTCCGGGACAGGGGGTACGAGCAGTACTTC. Translated: CASMLRDVRDRGYEQYF.

The V gene is TRBV27, the J gene TRBJ2-5; 11 positions agree with TRBD2. The DNA end favors TRBJ2-7, so the J call may be wrong. Germline V gives CDR1 MNHEY, CDR2 SMNVEV (reference sequence). The CDR3 loop spans 16 amino acids. CDR3 protein: CASSLSTLAGGNEQYF. In nucleotides, the CDR3 is TGTGCCAGCAGTTTATCGACCCTAGCGGGAGGTAACGAGCAGTACTTC.

This clonotype appeared a few times. The J gene is TRBJ1-4, the V gene TRBV10-3; the D gene is possibly TRBD1 (5 bases). Looked up from germline, CDR1 is ENHRY and CDR2 is SYGVKD. The CDR3 is made up of 16 amino acids. Trimming took off 2 bases at V and 2 bases at J, with 12 bases between the two ends. This chain's CDR3 is CAISEGRVATNEKLFF. The CDR3 DNA follows: TGTGCCATCAGTGAGGGCAGGGTGGCGACTAATGAAAAACTGTTTTTT.

The chain has TRBV6-1 and TRBJ2-7, with D hard to call. V was pared by 4 bases and J by 1 base, with 17 bases between. Germline V lookup: CDR1 MNHNS, CDR2 SASEGT. The CDR3 sequence is 16 residues long. The CDR3, as DNA: TGTGCCAGCAGTGTAGGGCCGCCCGCCCCTTCCTACGAGCAGTACTTC. It codes for CASSVGPPAPSYEQYF.

The rearrangement links TRBV6-5 to TRBJ2-3, with a weak D call TRBD1 (6 bases). Trimming left V 4 bases short and J 1 base short, with 12 bases between. CDR3 length equals 15 residues. Germline loops: CDR1 MNHEY, CDR2 SVGAGI. CDR3 bases: TGTGCCAGCAGTTCCATGGCAGGGGGCACAGATACGCAGTATTTT. It codes for CASSSMAGGTDTQYF.